This TCR beta chain comes out of a study of glioma-infiltrating T cells after dendritic cell vaccination. The wider study: The vaccine used monocyte-derived dendritic cells pulsed overnight with autologous tumor lysate. Study results and limitations: Higher TCR clonality did not directly relate to longer survival.

V lost 7 bases, J lost 5 bases, and 18 bases stayed unmatched. Per germline, CDR1 SGHRS and CDR2 YFSETQ. The CDR3 loop spans 18 amino acids. Data came from immunoSEQ multiplex PCR; TCRdb stores just in-frame clones and leaves some out. The sample includes about 90,000 clones, around 83% seen only once; the top ten take less than 7%. On this clone itself: Its antigen is not known.

Time point meaning: after dendritic cell vaccination, including at tumor progression/relapse. Only patients with spare fresh-frozen tumor and over two years of follow-up were included. Material: blood, obtained after dendritic cell vaccination. The TCR originated in a human donor with glioblastoma. The chain has TRBV5-1 and TRBJ2-2, with 9 nucleotides matching TRBD1. CDR3 DNA: TGCGCCAGCCGACTCGAACAGGGGGCCCTGCCCGTGACCGGGGAGCTGTTTTTT. It specifies CASRLEQGALPVTGELFF.